The 27 T cell receptor beta chains given below trace back to one sample, sequenced in a study of T cell repertoires in cytomegalovirus infection. For these TCRs, the target antigens are not known. TCRdb reanalysed the reads using MiXCR and keeps one entry per CDR3 protein. The table has around 89,000 distinct CDR3 sequences, around 28% seen once. The input for sequencing was CD8+ T cells from cultured PBMCs, taken from culture after CMV antigen stimulation. All receptors derive from a human donor in good health (CMV status not recorded). Some clones in this sample may be carry-over from other donors' samples.

V gene TRBV2 combines with J gene TRBJ1-1, with D unresolved. Germline V gives CDR1 SNHLY, CDR2 FYNNEI. The CDR3 totals 15 residues. Between the trimmed V and J ends, which lost 1 base and 4 bases, there was a span of 13 bases. The DNA of the CDR3 is TGTGCCAGCAGTGAAGTGGGTTGGTGGGGCACTGAAGCTTTCTTT. Encoded protein: CASSEVGWWGTEAFF. Full variable domain (outside the CDR3, taken from reference TRBV2 and TRBJ1-1): EPEVTQTPSHQVTQMGQEVILRCVPISNHLYFYWYRQILGQKVEFLVSFYNNEISEKSEIFDDQFSVERPDGSNFTLKIRSTKLEDSAMYFCASSEVGWWGTEAFFGQGTRLTVV.

CDR3 sequence reads: CATEEEGILGNTEAFF. The DNA for the CDR3 is TGTGCCACCGAGGAAGAGGGGATACTGGGGAACACTGAAGCTTTCTTT. The J gene is TRBJ1-1, the V gene TRBV6-8; D might be TRBD1 (5 bases). Trimming pared 10 bases from V and 1 base from J, leaving 22 bases between. CDR1 is MNHGY, CDR2 SAAAGT, per germline. This CDR3 has 16 amino acids.

The chain uses TRBV5-1 and TRBJ2-7; perhaps TRBD1 as D (6 bases). Per germline, CDR1 SGHRS and CDR2 YFSETQ. CDR3 length: 15 residues. V was trimmed by 1 base and J by 6 bases, leaving 17 bases between them. The CDR3 protein is CASSLTETGLFEQYF. CDR3 bases: TGCGCCAGCAGCTTGACCGAGACAGGTTTATTCGAGCAGTACTTC.

The gene calls are TRBV4-1 and TRBJ2-7; TRBD1 agrees at 7 bases. From germline, CDR1 is MGHRA and CDR2 YSYEKL. The junction had 6 bases not matched to a gene; V was cut back by 2 bases and J by 2 bases. The CDR3 sequence is 15 residues long. This CDR3 is CASSQSGTVAYEQYF. Here the CDR3 DNA reads TGCGCCAGCAGCCAATCCGGGACAGTGGCCTACGAGCAGTACTTC.

This clonotype appeared many times. The V and J genes are TRBV15 and TRBJ1-1; possibly TRBD1 for D (6 bases). The CDR3 covers 15 residues. The germline V gene has CDR1 LNHNV and CDR2 YYDKDF (reference sequence). The ends were cut back, 2 bases at V and 4 bases at J, with 14 bases in the middle. This CDR3 is CATSRWVGGSTEAFF. CDR3 coding DNA: TGTGCCACCAGCAGATGGGTAGGGGGAAGCACTGAAGCTTTCTTT.

The rearrangement joins TRBV28 to TRBJ1-1, with a possible D match to TRBD1 (6 bases). The V and J ends lost 5 bases and 4 bases respectively, with 20 bases between them. The CDR3 runs to 16 residues. CDR1 is MDHEN and CDR2 is SYDVKM in the germline V gene. The CDR3 is CASSPLRTGLGTEAFF. CDR3 nucleotide sequence: TGTGCCAGCAGTCCATTACGCACAGGGTTGGGCACTGAAGCTTTCTTT.

V is TRBV28 and J is TRBJ2-2; tentative D call: TRBD1 (5 bases). This CDR3 is 16 amino acids long. Trimming took 3 bases from V and 6 from J, leaving 17 bases between them. Germline V lookup: CDR1 MDHEN, CDR2 SYDVKM. The DNA of the CDR3 is TGTGCCAGCAGTTTTGTGAGTCAGGGATTGGCCGGGGAGCTGTTTTTT. Protein sequence: CASSFVSQGLAGELFF. The variable domain in full, with the rest retrieved from reference TRBV28 and TRBJ2-2, is DVKVTQSSRYLVKRTGEKVFLECVQDMDHENMFWYRQDPGLGLRLIYFSYDVKMKEKGDIPEGYSVSREKKERFSLILESASTNQTSMYLCASSFVSQGLAGELFFGEGSRLTVL.

CDR3 DNA sequence: TGTGCCAGCAGCCGTGACAGGGTTTGGGGCTACACCTTC. As protein: CASSRDRVWGYTF. The rearrangement links TRBV12-3 or TRBV12-4 to TRBJ1-2, with 7 positions matching TRBD1. CDR3 length: 13 amino acids. V dropped 6 bases and J dropped 8; count of bases not matched to a gene: 9.

The chain couples TRBV7-3 to TRBJ2-5, with TRBD2 matching over 13 bases. J gave up 4 bases and V 5 bases, and 4 bases lay outside the gene matches. The CDR3 is 15 amino acids. Germline V gene lookup returns CDR1 SGHTA and CDR2 FQGTGA. This CDR3 reads CASSQTSGGLETQYF. DNA for the CDR3: TGTGCCAGCAGCCAGACTAGCGGGGGGTTAGAGACCCAGTACTTC.

This sequence joins TRBV20-1 and TRBJ1-2; D uncertain. Per germline, CDR1 DFQATT and CDR2 SNEGSKA (reference sequence). V gave up 5 bases and J gave up 0 bases, with 7 bases separating them. This CDR3 region has 12 residues. CDR3 coding DNA: TGCAGTGCTGCGTTAACTAACTATGGCTACACCTTC. It codes for CSAALTNYGYTF.

Of note for this clonotype: Germline and junction disagree at one end, which may indicate a read error. Here the CDR3 reads CASRLAGGLTGELFF. DNA for the CDR3: TGTGCCAGCAGATTAGCGGGGGGCCTCACCGGGGAGCTGTTTTTT. This chain uses TRBV7-6 with TRBJ2-2; 10 bases fit TRBD2. The germline gives CDR1 SGHVS, CDR2 FNYEAQ. CDR3 length: 15 amino acids.

A few counts support this clonotype. CDR3 protein: CASSSSDRARTEAFF. In DNA, the CDR3 is TGTGCCAGCAGTTCCTCGGACAGGGCTCGGACTGAAGCTTTCTTT. V gene TRBV12-3 or TRBV12-4 combines with J gene TRBJ1-1, with 8 bases aligning to TRBD1. J was trimmed by 5 bases and V by 4 bases; bases with no gene match: 9. The CDR3 loop spans 15 amino acids.

This clonotype turned up a few times. The chain is built from TRBV7-9 and TRBJ2-1, with D perhaps matching TRBD1 (5 bases). V shed 6 bases and J shed 8 bases, with 14 bases lying between them. The germline V gene has CDR1 SEHNR and CDR2 FQNEAQ (reference sequence). CDR3 length: 13 residues. In nucleotides, the CDR3 is TGTGCCAGCAGTTACGACAGCGACGATGAGCAGTTCTTC. This codes for CASSYDSDDEQFF.

The genes are TRBV27 and TRBJ2-5, with 9 bases that match TRBD1. V dropped 2 bases and J dropped 2; count of bases not matched to a gene: 0. Germline V gene data show CDR1 as MNHEY and CDR2 as SMNVEV (reference sequence). CDR3 length: 14 residues. CDR3 sequence reads: CASSLGTGQETQYF. In nucleotides, the CDR3 is TGTGCCAGCAGTTTAGGGACAGGGCAAGAGACCCAGTACTTC.

Notes on this clonotype: A read error may explain this, as a much larger clone is one base away. The V gene is TRBV28, the J gene TRBJ2-1, with unresolved D. The CDR3 has 14 amino acids. The V gene's germline CDR1 is MDHEN and CDR2 SYDVKM. DNA for the CDR3: TGTGCCAACAGTCCGAGCCGAGCCTACAATGAGCAGTTCTTC. It codes for CANSPSRAYNEQFF.

This clonotype was observed many times. The genes are TRBV7-9 and TRBJ1-5; D not certain. V was clipped by 1 base and J by 5 bases, with 12 bases between them. The germline gives CDR1 SEHNR, CDR2 FQNEAQ (reference sequence). This CDR3 has 15 residues. For the CDR3, the DNA is TGTGCCAGCAGCTTAGGTTACGGCGGTTATCAGCCCCAGCATTTT. It translates to CASSLGYGGYQPQHF.

The V call is TRBV27, the J call TRBJ2-7, with a possible D match to TRBD2 (5 bases). The CDR3 sequence is 12 residues long. V shed 6 bases and J shed 4 bases, with 10 bases lying between them. The V gene's germline CDR1 is MNHEY and CDR2 SMNVEV (reference sequence). The CDR3 protein is CASSPTGYEQYF. CDR3 in DNA: TGTGCCAGCAGCCCTACGGGGTACGAGCAGTACTTC.

This clonotype was counted many times. The gene calls are TRBV20-1 and TRBJ1-1; D remains unclear. V lost 1 base and J lost 1, with 7 bases in between. CDR3 length equals 13 residues. In germline, CDR1 is DFQATT, CDR2 SNEGSKA (reference sequence). The chain's CDR3 is CSARVRTNTEAFF. The CDR3 nucleotides read TGCAGTGCTAGAGTACGCACGAACACTGAAGCTTTCTTT.

This clonotype was picked up many times. The chain recombines TRBV5-1 with TRBJ1-1; D is ambiguous. V lost 4 bases, J lost 7 bases, and 17 bases lay in between. The CDR3 runs 14 residues. CDR1 and CDR2 from the germline V gene are SGHRS and YFSETQ. The CDR3 nucleotides are TGCGCCAGCAGCCCAATGGACCGGTACCTTGAAGCTTTCTTT. This sequence encodes CASSPMDRYLEAFF.

This chain links TRBV7-6 with TRBJ1-1; D is uncertain. CDR1 and CDR2 (germline): SGHVS, FNYEAQ. V dropped 5 bases and J dropped 3 bases, with 19 bases sitting between them. CDR3 length: 16 residues. The CDR3 region is CASSPPGPTEDTEAFF. The CDR3 DNA reads TGTGCCAGCAGCCCCCCGGGCCCTACTGAAGACACTGAAGCTTTCTTT.

This clonotype was recorded a few times. This chain connects TRBV19 to TRBJ1-2; D gene ambiguous. The length of the CDR3 is 12 residues. Germline CDR1 reads LNHDA; CDR2 reads SQIVND (reference sequence). With 8 bases removed from V and 4 bases from J, the gap between germline ends came to 11 bases. CDR3 DNA: TGTGCCAGTCACGAGCAGCCCTATGGCTACACCTTC. Amino acids: CASHEQPYGYTF.

In its sample, this clonotype was seen a few times. This rearrangement joins TRBV27 to TRBJ1-5; D call uncertain. The length of the CDR3 is 12 residues. Per germline, CDR1 MNHEY and CDR2 SMNVEV (reference sequence). The V gene lost 6 bases and the J gene lost 4 bases, with 7 bases spanning the gap. The CDR3 protein is CASRGYNQPQHF. CDR3 nucleotide sequence: TGTGCCAGCAGGGGGTATAATCAGCCCCAGCATTTT.

This chain connects TRBV25-1 to TRBJ1-1; D gene unclear. Germline V gene sequence: CDR1 MGHDK, CDR2 SYGVNS. Between the trimmed V and J ends, which lost 2 bases and 3 bases, there was a span of 7 bases. This CDR3 contains 13 residues. The CDR3 sequence is CASSENRDTEAFF. The CDR3 DNA reads TGTGCCAGCAGTGAAAATCGGGACACTGAAGCTTTCTTT.

Many counts were recorded for this clonotype. V and J are TRBV18 and TRBJ2-1, with TRBD2 matching over 7 bases. V gave up 0 bases and J gave up 0 bases; unmatched junction bases: 5. The germline CDR1 and CDR2 sequences are KGHSH and LQKENI. The CDR3 is 17 residues long. CDR3 residues: CASSPPGSGGSYNEQFF. DNA for the CDR3: TGTGCCAGCTCACCACCGGGTTCGGGGGGCTCCTACAATGAGCAGTTCTTC.

This clonotype turned up a few times. The chain couples TRBV12-3 or TRBV12-4 to TRBJ1-4, with D maybe TRBD1 (5 bases). The length of the CDR3 is 14 residues. Trimming shortened V by 6 bases and J by 8 bases, and 16 bases separated the two germline ends. The DNA of the CDR3 is TGTGCCAGCAGGAAGTTAGGGGAGGAGGAAAAACTGTTTTTT. Encoded protein: CASRKLGEEEKLFF.

This clonotype showed up just once. This sequence joins TRBV5-6 and TRBJ1-1; no clear D. Germline V lookup: CDR1 SGHDT, CDR2 YYEEEE. V lost 0 bases, J lost 8 bases, and 5 bases lay in between. There are 11 residues in the CDR3. CDR3 nucleotide sequence: TGTGCCAGCAGCTTGGACAGCGAAGCTTTCTTT. Protein sequence: CASSLDSEAFF.

This chain joins TRBV9 and TRBJ1-6; TRBD1 agrees at 7 bases. V was pared by 3 bases and J by 7 bases, with 7 bases of the junction left unmatched. There are 15 residues in the CDR3. From germline, CDR1 is SGDLS and CDR2 YYNGEE. The CDR3 spells CASSDDRVANSPLHF. CDR3 nucleotide sequence: TGTGCCAGCAGCGACGACAGGGTTGCGAATTCACCCCTCCACTTT.